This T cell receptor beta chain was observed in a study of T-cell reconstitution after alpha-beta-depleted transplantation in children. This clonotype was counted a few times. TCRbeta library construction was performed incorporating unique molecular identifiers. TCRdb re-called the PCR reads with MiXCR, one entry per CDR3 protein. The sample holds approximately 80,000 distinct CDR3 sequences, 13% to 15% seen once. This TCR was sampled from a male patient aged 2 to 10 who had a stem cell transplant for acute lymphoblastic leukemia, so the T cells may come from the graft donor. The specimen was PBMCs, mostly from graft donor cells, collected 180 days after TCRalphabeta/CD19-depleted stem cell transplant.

CDR3 nucleotide sequence: TGTGCCAGCAGCTCCCCGGGACAGGGGCTTGTGGGGCAGTACTTC. This codes for CASSSPGQGLVGQYF. This chain uses TRBV5-6 with TRBJ2-7; 10 bases line up with TRBD1. Germline CDR1 and CDR2: SGHDT and YYEEEE. After removal of 3 bases from V and 9 bases from J, the junction contained 12 bases not matched to a gene. This CDR3 has 15 amino acids.